Following are 14 T cell receptor beta chains from one sample sequenced in a study of OX40 agonist ivuxolimab in advanced cancers. Here immunoSEQ multiplex PCR was the method, and the copy in TCRdb shows in-frame clones only, minus some. The sample includes roughly 56,000 clones, roughly nine tenths of them seen just once. This material consisted of CD4+ or CD8+ T cells sorted from blood, taken in a trial of the OX40 agonist ivuxolimab. The source is an adult with an advanced solid tumor such as melanoma, head and neck, liver or kidney cancer.

This chain uses TRBV19 with TRBJ1-1; no definite D call. The CDR3 runs 11 residues. Trimming took 5 bases from V and 2 from J, leaving 3 bases between them. The germline gives CDR1 LNHDA, CDR2 SQIVND (reference sequence). The DNA of the CDR3 is TGTGCCAGTAGTGCCAACACTGAAGCTTTCTTT. This gives the protein CASSANTEAFF.

The chain is built from TRBV21-1 and TRBJ2-7; no DNA check was done on the table's D call, TRBD1. TRBV21-1 is classified as a pseudogene. This CDR3 has 16 amino acids. The DNA for the CDR3 is TGTGCCAGCAGCACCCGGGACAGCGACCTATCCTACGAGCAGTACTTC. Translation: CASSTRDSDLSYEQYF.

Of note for this clone: The identical CDR3 is also encoded by other nucleotide sequences in the sample. The chain uses TRBV6-6 and TRBJ1-2, with D tentatively TRBD1 (5 bases). The CDR3 totals 14 residues. The V gene's germline CDR1 is MNHNY and CDR2 SVGAGI (reference sequence). V lost 6 bases, J lost 4 bases, and 15 bases lay in between. The CDR3 sequence: CASSSTGQAYGYTF. For the CDR3, the DNA is TGTGCCAGCAGCTCCACGGGGCAGGCCTATGGCTACACCTTC.

The chain couples TRBV11-2 to TRBJ2-5, with TRBD1 as a possible D gene (7 bases). Deletions cut 6 bases from V and 5 bases from J, with 19 bases between. CDR3 length: 15 amino acids. Germline V gene lookup returns CDR1 SGHAT and CDR2 FQNNGV. CDR3 DNA: TGTGCCAGCAGTAAATGGGGCAGGGGGGAGGAGACCCAGTACTTC. Residues: CASSKWGRGEETQYF. Variable domain in full (rest from reference TRBV11-2 and TRBJ2-5): EAGVAQSPRYKIIEKRQSVAFWCNPISGHATLYWYQQILGQGPKLLIQFQNNGVVDDSQLPKDRFSAERLKGVDSTLKIQPAKLEDSAVYLCASSKWGRGEETQYFGPGTRLLVL.

This rearrangement joins TRBV4-2 to TRBJ2-1; 12 bases line up with TRBD2. There are 13 residues in the CDR3. Losses at the gene ends were 7 bases for V and 7 bases for J; bases not matched to a gene: 2. Germline assignment: CDR1 LGHNA and CDR2 YNFKEQ. Written as DNA, the CDR3 is TGTGCCAGCACTAGCGGGAGGGTGAATGAGCAGTTCTTC. Translated: CASTSGRVNEQFF.

This clone showed up just once. The chain recombines TRBV25-1 with TRBJ1-4, with D possibly being TRBD1 (6 bases). The CDR3 spans 14 residues. Between the trimmed V and J ends, which lost 7 bases and 4 bases, there was a span of 13 bases. Per the germline V gene, CDR1 is MGHDK and CDR2 is SYGVNS. Here the CDR3 reads CASTRGPGNEKLFF. CDR3 DNA sequence: TGTGCCAGCACTCGGGGGCCTGGTAATGAAAAACTGTTTTTT. Full variable domain (missing parts from reference TRBV25-1 and TRBJ1-4): EADIYQTPRYLVIGTGKKITLECSQTMGHDKMYWYQQDPGMELHLIHYSYGVNSTEKGDLSSESTVSRIRTEHFPLTLESARPSHTSQYLCASTRGPGNEKLFFGSGTQLSVL.

The rearrangement uses TRBV5-6 and TRBJ1-2; no reliable D call. CDR1 and CDR2 from the germline V gene are SGHDT and YYEEEE. V was clipped by 0 bases and J by 8 bases, with 11 bases between them. The CDR3 spans 13 residues. CDR3 nucleotide sequence: TGTGCCAGCAGCTTGGGCATTCTAGGAGGCTACACCTTC. Translated: CASSLGILGGYTF.

The CDR3 DNA sequence: TGTGCCAGCAGCTCCCCCCAATACACTGGGGGGACCCAGTACTTC. Residues: CASSSPQYTGGTQYF. V gene TRBV7-8 combines with J gene TRBJ2-5; possibly TRBD1 or TRBD2 for D (5 bases each). Trimming pared 4 bases from V and 7 bases from J, leaving 19 bases between. The CDR3 loop spans 15 amino acids. Germline V gene data show CDR1 as SGHVS and CDR2 as FQNEAQ. The whole variable domain, remainder taken from reference TRBV7-8 and TRBJ2-5, is GAGVSQSPRYKVAKRGQDVALRCDPISGHVSLFWYQQALGQGPEFLTYFQNEAQLDKSGLPSDRFFAERPEGSVSTLKIQRTQQEDSAVYLCASSSPQYTGGTQYFGPGTRLLVL.

This chain links TRBV7-2 with TRBJ1-4, with 7 bases lining up with TRBD1. CDR1 is SGHTA, CDR2 FQGNSA, per germline. J gave up 7 bases and V 2 bases, and 7 bases lay outside the gene matches. The CDR3 totals 15 residues. The CDR3 nucleotides are TGTGCCAGCAGCTTACGACAGGGTAGAATTGAAAAACTGTTTTTT. Translated: CASSLRQGRIEKLFF.

This clone was counted only a few times. The chain couples TRBV30 to TRBJ1-1; D possibly corresponds to TRBD1 (5 bases). Trimming stripped 1 base from V and 3 bases from J, with 9 bases between. Looked up from germline, CDR1 is GTSNPN and CDR2 is SVGIG (reference sequence). The CDR3 is made up of 13 amino acids. CDR3 in amino acids: CAWSGGKDTEAFF. The CDR3 DNA is TGTGCCTGGAGTGGGGGCAAGGACACTGAAGCTTTCTTT. Together with reference TRBV30 and TRBJ1-1, the CDR3 gives the full variable domain: SQTIHQWPATLVQPVGSPLSLECTVEGTSNPNLYWYRQAAGRGLQLLFYSVGIGQISSEVPQNLSASRPQDRQFILSSKKLLLSDSGFYLCAWSGGKDTEAFFGQGTRLTVV.

The chain employs TRBV19 and TRBJ1-1, with 8 bases that match TRBD1. Losses at the gene ends were 7 bases for V and 4 bases for J; bases not matched to a gene: 14. CDR1 LNHDA and CDR2 SQIVND come from the germline V gene (reference sequence). This CDR3 has 16 residues. CDR3 loop: CASKERTGNMVTEAFF. DNA of the CDR3: TGTGCCAGTAAGGAACGGACAGGGAATATGGTCACTGAAGCTTTCTTT.

The chain is built from TRBV4-3 and TRBJ2-2; 8 bases line up with TRBD1. The CDR3 has 15 amino acids. The trim removed 5 bases at V and 2 bases at J, leaving 4 bases unmatched. Germline V gives CDR1 LGHNA, CDR2 YSLEER. This CDR3 reads CASSTGQGNTGELFF. Here the CDR3 DNA reads TGCGCCAGCAGCACCGGACAGGGCAACACCGGGGAGCTGTTTTTT.

V usage is TRBV5-1 and J usage is TRBJ2-6, with TRBD1 identical over 9 bases. J gave up 1 base and V 3 bases, and 14 bases lay outside the gene matches. CDR1 is SGHRS and CDR2 is YFSETQ in the germline V gene. The CDR3 spans 20 residues. The CDR3 DNA reads TGCGCCAGCAGCTCCTTCCCGGGACAGGGCTACCAATCTGGGGCCAACGTCCTGACTTTC. Protein product: CASSSFPGQGYQSGANVLTF.

This chain connects TRBV2 to TRBJ2-1; TRBD2 might be the D (5 bases). The CDR3 has 14 amino acids. Per germline, CDR1 SNHLY and CDR2 FYNNEI. Trimming shortened V by 4 bases and J by 6 bases, and 13 bases separated the two germline ends. The CDR3 coding sequence is TGTGCCAGCAGTGTAAAGCGGTGGGGCAATGAGCAGTTCTTC. It is translated as CASSVKRWGNEQFF.